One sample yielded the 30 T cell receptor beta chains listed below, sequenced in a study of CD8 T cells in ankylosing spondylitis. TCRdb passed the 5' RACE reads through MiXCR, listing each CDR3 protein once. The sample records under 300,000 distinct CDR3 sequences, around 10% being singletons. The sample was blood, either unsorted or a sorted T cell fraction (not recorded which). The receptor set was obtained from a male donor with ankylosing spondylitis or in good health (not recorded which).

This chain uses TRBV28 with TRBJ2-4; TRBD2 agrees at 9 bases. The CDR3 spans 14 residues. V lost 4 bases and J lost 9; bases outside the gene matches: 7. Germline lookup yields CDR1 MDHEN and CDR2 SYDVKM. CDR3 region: CASSSYGTSFIQYF. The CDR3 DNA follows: TGTGCCAGCAGTTCTTACGGGACTAGCTTCATTCAGTACTTC.

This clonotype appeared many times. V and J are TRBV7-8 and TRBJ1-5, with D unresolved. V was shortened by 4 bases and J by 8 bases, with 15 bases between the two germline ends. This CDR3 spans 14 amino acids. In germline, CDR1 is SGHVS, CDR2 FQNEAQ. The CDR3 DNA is TGTGCCAGCAGCTCTCCGGGGTGGGAAGAGCCCCAGCATTTT. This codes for CASSSPGWEEPQHF. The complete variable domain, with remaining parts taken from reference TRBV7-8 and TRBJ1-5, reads GAGVSQSPRYKVAKRGQDVALRCDPISGHVSLFWYQQALGQGPEFLTYFQNEAQLDKSGLPSDRFFAERPEGSVSTLKIQRTQQEDSAVYLCASSSPGWEEPQHFGDGTRLSIL.

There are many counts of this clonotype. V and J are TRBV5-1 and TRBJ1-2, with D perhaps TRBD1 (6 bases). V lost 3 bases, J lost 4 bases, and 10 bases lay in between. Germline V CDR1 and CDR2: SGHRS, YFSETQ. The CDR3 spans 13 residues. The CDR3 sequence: CASSWTEPYGYTF. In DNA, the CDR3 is TGCGCCAGCAGCTGGACAGAACCCTATGGCTACACCTTC.

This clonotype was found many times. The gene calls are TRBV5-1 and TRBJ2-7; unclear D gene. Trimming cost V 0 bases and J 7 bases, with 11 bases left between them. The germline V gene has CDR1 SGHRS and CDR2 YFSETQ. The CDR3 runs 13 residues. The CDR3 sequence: CASSLDDPREQYF. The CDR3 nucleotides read TGCGCCAGCAGCTTGGATGACCCCCGGGAGCAGTACTTC.

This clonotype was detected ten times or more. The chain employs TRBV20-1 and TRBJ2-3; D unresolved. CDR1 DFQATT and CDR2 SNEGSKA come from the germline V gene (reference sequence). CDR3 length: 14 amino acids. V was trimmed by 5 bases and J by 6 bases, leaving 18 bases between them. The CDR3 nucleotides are TGCAGTGCTCCGCGACCCCCGGTTGGGGATACGCAGTATTTT. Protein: CSAPRPPVGDTQYF.

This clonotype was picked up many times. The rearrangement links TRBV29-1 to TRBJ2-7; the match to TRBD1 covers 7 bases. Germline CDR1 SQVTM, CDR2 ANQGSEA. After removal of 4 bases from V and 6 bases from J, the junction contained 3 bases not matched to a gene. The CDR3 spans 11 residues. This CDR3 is CSVGAGGEQYF. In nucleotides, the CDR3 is TGCAGCGTTGGGGCAGGGGGCGAGCAGTACTTC.

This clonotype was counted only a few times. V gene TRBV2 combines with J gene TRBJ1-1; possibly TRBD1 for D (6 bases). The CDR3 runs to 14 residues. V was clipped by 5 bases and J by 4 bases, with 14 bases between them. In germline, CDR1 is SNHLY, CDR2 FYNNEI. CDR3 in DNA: TGTGCCAGCAGTATTCAGGGGTCGGGCACTGAAGCTTTCTTT. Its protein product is CASSIQGSGTEAFF. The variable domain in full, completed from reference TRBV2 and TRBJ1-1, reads EPEVTQTPSHQVTQMGQEVILRCVPISNHLYFYWYRQILGQKVEFLVSFYNNEISEKSEIFDDQFSVERPDGSNFTLKIRSTKLEDSAMYFCASSIQGSGTEAFFGQGTRLTVV.

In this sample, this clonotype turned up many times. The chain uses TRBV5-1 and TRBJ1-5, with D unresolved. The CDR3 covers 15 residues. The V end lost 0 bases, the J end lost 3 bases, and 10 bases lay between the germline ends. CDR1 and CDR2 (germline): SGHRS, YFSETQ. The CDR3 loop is CASSLGSAANQPQHF. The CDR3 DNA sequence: TGCGCCAGCAGCTTGGGCAGTGCCGCCAATCAGCCCCAGCATTTT.

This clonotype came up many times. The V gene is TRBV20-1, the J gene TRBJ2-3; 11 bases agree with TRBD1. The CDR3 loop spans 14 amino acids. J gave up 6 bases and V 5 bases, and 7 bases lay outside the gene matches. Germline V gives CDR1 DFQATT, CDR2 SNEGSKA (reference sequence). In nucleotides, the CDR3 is TGCAGTGCTGGACAGGGGGCTGTCTCCGATACGCAGTATTTT. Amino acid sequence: CSAGQGAVSDTQYF.

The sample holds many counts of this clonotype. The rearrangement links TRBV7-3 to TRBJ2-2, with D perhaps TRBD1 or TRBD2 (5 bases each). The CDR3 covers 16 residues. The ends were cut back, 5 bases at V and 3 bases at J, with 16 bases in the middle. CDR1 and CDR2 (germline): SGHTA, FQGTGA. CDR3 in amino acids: CASSPYGAQDTGELFF. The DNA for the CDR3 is TGTGCCAGCAGCCCCTACGGGGCGCAGGACACCGGGGAGCTGTTTTTT.

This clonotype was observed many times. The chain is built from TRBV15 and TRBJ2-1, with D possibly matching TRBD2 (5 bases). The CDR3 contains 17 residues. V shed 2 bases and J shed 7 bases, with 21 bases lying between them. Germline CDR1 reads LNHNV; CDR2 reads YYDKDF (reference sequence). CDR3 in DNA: TGTGCCACCAGCAGACACCTTGTCAAGGGAGACTGGAATGAGCAGTTCTTC. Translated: CATSRHLVKGDWNEQFF.

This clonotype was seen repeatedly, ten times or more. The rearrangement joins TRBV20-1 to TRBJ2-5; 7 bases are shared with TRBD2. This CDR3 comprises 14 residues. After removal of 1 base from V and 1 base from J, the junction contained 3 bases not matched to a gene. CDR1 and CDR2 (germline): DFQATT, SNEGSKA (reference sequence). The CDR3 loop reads CSARGGLGQETQYF. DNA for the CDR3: TGCAGTGCTAGAGGTGGACTAGGCCAAGAGACCCAGTACTTC.

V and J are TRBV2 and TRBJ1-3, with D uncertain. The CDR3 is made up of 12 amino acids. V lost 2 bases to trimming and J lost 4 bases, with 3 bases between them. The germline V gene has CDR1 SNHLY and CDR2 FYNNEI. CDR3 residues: CASSESGNTIYF. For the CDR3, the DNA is TGTGCCAGCAGTGAATCGGGAAACACCATATATTTT.

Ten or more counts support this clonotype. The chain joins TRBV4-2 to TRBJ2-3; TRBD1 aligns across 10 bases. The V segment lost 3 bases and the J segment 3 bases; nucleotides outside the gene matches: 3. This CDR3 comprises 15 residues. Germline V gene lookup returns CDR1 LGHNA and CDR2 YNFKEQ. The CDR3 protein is CASSHGTGDTDTQYF. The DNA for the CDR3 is TGTGCCAGCAGCCACGGGACAGGGGATACAGATACGCAGTATTTT.

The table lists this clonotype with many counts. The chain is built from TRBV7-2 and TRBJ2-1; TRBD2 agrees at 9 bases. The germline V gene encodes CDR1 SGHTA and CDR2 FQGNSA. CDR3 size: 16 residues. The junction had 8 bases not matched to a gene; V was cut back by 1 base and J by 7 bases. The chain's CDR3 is CASSLVFSGGSNEQFF. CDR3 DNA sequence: TGTGCCAGCAGCTTAGTGTTTAGCGGGGGCAGTAATGAGCAGTTCTTC.

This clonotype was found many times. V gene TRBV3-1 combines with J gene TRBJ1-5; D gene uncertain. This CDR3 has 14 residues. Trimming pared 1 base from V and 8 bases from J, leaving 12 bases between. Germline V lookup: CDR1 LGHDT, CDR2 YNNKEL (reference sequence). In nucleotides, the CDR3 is TGTGCCAGCAGCCAAGTTGGGGTGACGGAGCCCCAGCATTTT. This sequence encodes CASSQVGVTEPQHF.

CDR3 DNA: TGTGCCAGCAGCTTAAGGACTAGCGGGGGGGCATATGAGCAGTTCTTC. This encodes CASSLRTSGGAYEQFF. The chain carries TRBV11-2 and TRBJ2-1; 15 bases are shared with TRBD2. Trimming took 2 bases from V and 8 from J; bases not matched to a gene: 4. CDR1 is SGHAT and CDR2 is FQNNGV in the germline V gene. This CDR3 has 16 amino acids.

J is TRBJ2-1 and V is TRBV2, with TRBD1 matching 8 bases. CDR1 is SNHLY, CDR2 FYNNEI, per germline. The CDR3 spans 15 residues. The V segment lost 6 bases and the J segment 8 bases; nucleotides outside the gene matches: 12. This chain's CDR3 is CASSNRDRRLHEQFF. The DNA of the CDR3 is TGTGCCAGCAGCAACCGGGACAGGCGCCTCCATGAGCAGTTCTTC.

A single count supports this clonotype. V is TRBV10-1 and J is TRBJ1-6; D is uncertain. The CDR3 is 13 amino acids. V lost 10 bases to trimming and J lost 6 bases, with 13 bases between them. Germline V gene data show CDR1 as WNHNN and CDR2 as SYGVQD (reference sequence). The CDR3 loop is CATRLTINSPLHF. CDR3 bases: TGCGCCACCCGACTGACAATTAATTCACCCCTCCACTTT.

CDR3 protein: CASSFRETGYYEQYF. The CDR3 coding sequence is TGTGCCAGCAGTTTTCGCGAGACAGGGTACTACGAGCAGTACTTC. The J gene is TRBJ2-7, the V gene TRBV28; 7 bases fit TRBD1. This CDR3 spans 15 amino acids. J lost 3 bases, V lost 3 bases, and 8 bases had no gene match. Germline V gene sequence: CDR1 MDHEN, CDR2 SYDVKM. Based on the CDR3 plus reference TRBV28 and TRBJ2-7, the full variable domain is DVKVTQSSRYLVKRTGEKVFLECVQDMDHENMFWYRQDPGLGLRLIYFSYDVKMKEKGDIPEGYSVSREKKERFSLILESASTNQTSMYLCASSFRETGYYEQYFGPGTRLTVT.

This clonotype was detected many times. This chain's CDR3 is CASSLLAGMLNEQFF. CDR3 sequence (DNA): TGTGCCAGCAGTTTATTGGCAGGGATGCTCAATGAGCAGTTCTTC. The chain links TRBV27 to TRBJ2-1; tentative D call: TRBD1 (5 bases). The CDR3 contains 15 residues. CDR1 is MNHEY, CDR2 SMNVEV, per germline (reference sequence). The V end lost 1 base, the J end lost 6 bases, and 13 bases lay between the germline ends.

The CDR3 DNA is TGTGCCACCAGTGATGGACAGGGTTCACAAGAGACCCAGTACTTC. Encoded protein: CATSDGQGSQETQYF. The gene calls are TRBV24-1 and TRBJ2-5; 8 nucleotides agree with TRBD1. The CDR3 covers 15 residues. Germline V gives CDR1 KGHDR, CDR2 SFDVKD. V trimming: 3 bases; J trimming: 2 bases; junction bases outside the gene matches: 4.

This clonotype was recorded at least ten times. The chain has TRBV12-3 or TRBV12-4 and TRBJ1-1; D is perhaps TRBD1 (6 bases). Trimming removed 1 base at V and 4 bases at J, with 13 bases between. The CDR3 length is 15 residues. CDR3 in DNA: TGTGCCAGCAGTTTAGGGACAGCCTTTAGCACTGAAGCTTTCTTT. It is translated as CASSLGTAFSTEAFF.

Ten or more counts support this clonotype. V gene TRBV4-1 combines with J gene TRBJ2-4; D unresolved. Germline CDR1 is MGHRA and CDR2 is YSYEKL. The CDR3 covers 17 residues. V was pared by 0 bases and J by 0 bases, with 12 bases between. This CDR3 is CASSQEVTSLAKNIQYF. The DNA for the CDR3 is TGCGCCAGCAGCCAAGAGGTGACGTCTCTAGCCAAAAACATTCAGTACTTC.

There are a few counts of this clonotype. The CDR3 region has the DNA TGCAGTGCCAAGCGGGAGTACCAAGAGACCCAGTACTTC. Its translation: CSAKREYQETQYF. This chain joins TRBV20-1 and TRBJ2-5, with 8 bases identical to TRBD2. The CDR3 runs to 13 residues. The V and J ends lost 6 bases and 0 bases, in that order; junction bases with no gene match: 3. The germline gives CDR1 DFQATT, CDR2 SNEGSKA (reference sequence).

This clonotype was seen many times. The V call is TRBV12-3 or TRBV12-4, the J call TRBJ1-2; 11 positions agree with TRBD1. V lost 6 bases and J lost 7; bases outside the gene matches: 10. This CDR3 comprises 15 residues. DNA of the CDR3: TGTGCCAGCAGCTCACCGGACAGGGGGCTGTTTGGCTACACCTTC. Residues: CASSSPDRGLFGYTF.

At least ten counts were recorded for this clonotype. CDR3 DNA: TGCGCCAGCAGCGTTGGGACCGGGACTAATGAAAACATTCAGTACTTC. Encoded protein: CASSVGTGTNENIQYF. The chain is built from TRBV5-1 and TRBJ2-4; 7 bases are a match to TRBD2. CDR3 length equals 16 residues. Germline values: CDR1 SGHRS, CDR2 YFSETQ. The trim removed 4 bases at V and 5 bases at J, leaving 12 bases unmatched.

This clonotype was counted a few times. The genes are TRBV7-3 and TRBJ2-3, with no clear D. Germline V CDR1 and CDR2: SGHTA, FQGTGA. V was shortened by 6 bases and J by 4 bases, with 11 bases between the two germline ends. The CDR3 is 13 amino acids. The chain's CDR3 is CASSSAIPDTQYF. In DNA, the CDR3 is TGTGCCAGCAGTTCTGCAATCCCAGATACGCAGTATTTT.

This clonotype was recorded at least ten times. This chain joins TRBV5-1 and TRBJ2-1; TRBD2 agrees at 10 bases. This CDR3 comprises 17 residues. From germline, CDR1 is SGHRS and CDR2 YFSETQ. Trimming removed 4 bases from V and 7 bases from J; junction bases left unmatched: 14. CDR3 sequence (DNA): TGCGCCAGCAGCCTCGGGCAGGGCAGCGGGAGGGTGAATGAGCAGTTCTTC. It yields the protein CASSLGQGSGRVNEQFF.

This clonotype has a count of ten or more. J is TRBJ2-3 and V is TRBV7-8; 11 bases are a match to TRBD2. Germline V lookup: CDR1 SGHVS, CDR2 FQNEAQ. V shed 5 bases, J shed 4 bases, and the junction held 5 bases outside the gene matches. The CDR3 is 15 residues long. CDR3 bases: TGTGCCAGCAGCCCGACTAGCGGGACCGCAGATACGCAGTATTTT. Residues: CASSPTSGTADTQYF.